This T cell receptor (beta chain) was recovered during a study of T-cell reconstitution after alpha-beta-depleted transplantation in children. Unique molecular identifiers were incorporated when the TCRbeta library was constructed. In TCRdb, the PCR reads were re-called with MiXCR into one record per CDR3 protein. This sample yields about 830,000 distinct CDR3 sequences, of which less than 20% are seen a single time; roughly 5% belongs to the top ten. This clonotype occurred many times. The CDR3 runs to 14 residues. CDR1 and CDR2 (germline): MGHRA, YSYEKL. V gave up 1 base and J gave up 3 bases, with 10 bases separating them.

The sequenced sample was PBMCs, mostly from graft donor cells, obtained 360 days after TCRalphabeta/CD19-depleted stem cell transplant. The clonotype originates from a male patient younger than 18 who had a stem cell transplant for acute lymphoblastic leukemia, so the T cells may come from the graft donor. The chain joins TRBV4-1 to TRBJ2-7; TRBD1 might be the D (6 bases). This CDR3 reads CASSQVGDNYEQYF. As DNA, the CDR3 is TGCGCCAGCAGCCAAGTAGGGGACAACTACGAGCAGTACTTC.